This record concerns one T cell receptor beta chain sequence. Produced via immunoSEQ multiplex PCR; TCRdb's table is partial and in-frame only. The data contain more than 85,000 clones, approximately 90% of them singletons. The source of the sample is a study of control samples from healthy donors and cancer patients. The CDR3 spans 16 residues. V trimming: 4 bases; J trimming: 4 bases; junction bases outside the gene matches: 8. CDR1 is MNHEY and CDR2 is SVGAGI in the germline V gene. Material: blood. This clonotype was obtained from a woman aged 50 to 65 in good health. The chain couples TRBV6-5 to TRBJ2-5, with 11 positions matching TRBD1. The DNA for the CDR3 is TGTGCCAGCAGTTCTATGCGGACAGGGGGCAGAGAGACCCAGTACTTC. This translates into CASSSMRTGGRETQYF.